This TCR beta chain was captured in a study of T cell responses to AZD1222 COVID-19 vaccine. Whole-study results and caveats: Repertoires were collected only later (after the peak T cell response had occurred).

Note on this clone: Its antigen is currently unknown.

Repertoires were generated with immunoSEQ multiplex PCR, while TCRdb's copy carries only in-frame clones and drops some. The sample has 100,000 to 150,000 clones, over 85% seen once. V lost 2 bases to trimming and J lost 2 bases; unmatched junction nucleotides: 5. Germline CDR1 is MNHEY and CDR2 is SMNVEV (reference sequence). The CDR3 runs to 17 residues. The TCR originated in an adult in good health. The gene calls are TRBV27 and TRBJ2-3; the match to TRBD2 covers 12 bases. Sample: peripheral blood, taken on day 0 of AZD1222 vaccination. CDR3 DNA sequence: TGTGCCAGCAGTTTAGTCCTAGCGGGAGGGCCCACAGATACGCAGTATTTT. It yields the protein CASSLVLAGGPTDTQYF.